This TCR beta chain was recorded in a study of T cell responses to AZD1222 COVID-19 vaccine. Study-level points and caveats: There were repertoire samples only from the period after the peak T cell response.

Sequencing was performed with immunoSEQ multiplex PCR; in TCRdb, only in-frame clones are kept and a portion is missing. The sample lists roughly 140,000 clones; around 94% were seen once. Concerning this clone: The antigen is undetermined.

The CDR3 loop spans 13 amino acids. Germline values: CDR1 LNHNV, CDR2 YYDKDF (reference sequence). V was cut by 1 base and J by 7 bases, with 10 bases left in between. The sequence was collected from an adult in good health. This chain connects TRBV15 to TRBJ1-1, with unresolved D. Sequences were derived from peripheral blood, sampled on day 0 of AZD1222 vaccination. Written as DNA, the CDR3 is TGTGCCACCAGCAGAGTGGTGTCGGGTGAAGCTTTCTTT. This translates into CATSRVVSGEAFF.